This TCR beta chain was sequenced during a study of Graves' ophthalmopathy and Graves' hyperthyroidism. RNA transcripts yielded amplified TCR beta CDR3 regions. First-round RT-PCR with HTBI primers preceded a second-round multiplex PCR. Via MiXCR, TCRdb re-called the multiplex PCR reads, giving one row per CDR3 protein. The data hold 400,000 to 450,000 distinct CDR3 sequences, with around 21% observed a single time. Findings and caveats of the study: Ophthalmopathy was separated from stable hyperthyroidism by a 13-signature model with roughly 91% sensitivity and around 84% specificity.

This clonotype was recorded a few times. No antigen is known for it. This CDR3 is 13 amino acids long. The germline gives CDR1 GTSNPN, CDR2 SVGIG (reference sequence). After removal of 3 bases from V and 7 bases from J, the junction contained 8 bases not matched to a gene. The chain carries TRBV30 and TRBJ1-1; TRBD1 matches 7 bases. This TCR was recovered from a woman under 30 with stable Graves' hyperthyroidism. Sequencing was done on a sample of peripheral blood. The CDR3 is CAWRPNRGGEAFF. The DNA for the CDR3 is TGTGCCTGGAGACCGAACAGGGGAGGTGAAGCTTTCTTT.